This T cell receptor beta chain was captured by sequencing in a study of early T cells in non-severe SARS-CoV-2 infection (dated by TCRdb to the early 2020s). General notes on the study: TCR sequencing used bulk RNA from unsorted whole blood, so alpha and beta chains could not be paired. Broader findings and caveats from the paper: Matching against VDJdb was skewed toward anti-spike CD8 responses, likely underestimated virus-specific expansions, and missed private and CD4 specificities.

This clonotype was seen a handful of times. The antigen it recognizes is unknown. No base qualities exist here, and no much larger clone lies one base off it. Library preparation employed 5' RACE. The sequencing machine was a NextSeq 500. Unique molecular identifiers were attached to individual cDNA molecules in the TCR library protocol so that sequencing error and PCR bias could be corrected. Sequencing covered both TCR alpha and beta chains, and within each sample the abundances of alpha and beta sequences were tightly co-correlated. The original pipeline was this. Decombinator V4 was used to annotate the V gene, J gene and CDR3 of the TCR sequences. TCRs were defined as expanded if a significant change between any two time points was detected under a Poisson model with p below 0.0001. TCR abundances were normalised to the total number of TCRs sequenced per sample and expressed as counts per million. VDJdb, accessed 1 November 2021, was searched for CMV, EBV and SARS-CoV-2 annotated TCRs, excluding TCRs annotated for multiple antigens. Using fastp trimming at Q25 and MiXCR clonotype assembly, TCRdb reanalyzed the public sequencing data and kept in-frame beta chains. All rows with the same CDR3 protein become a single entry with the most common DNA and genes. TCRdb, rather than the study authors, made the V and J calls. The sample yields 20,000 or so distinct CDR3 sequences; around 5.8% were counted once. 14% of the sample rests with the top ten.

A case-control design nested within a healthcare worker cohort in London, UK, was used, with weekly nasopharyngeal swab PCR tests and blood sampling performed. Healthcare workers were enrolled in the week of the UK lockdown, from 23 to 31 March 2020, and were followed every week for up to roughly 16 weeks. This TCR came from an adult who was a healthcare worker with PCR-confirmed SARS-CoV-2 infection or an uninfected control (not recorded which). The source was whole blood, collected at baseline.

At the DNA level, the sequence is TGTGCCACTCCCCGGACAGGTAGCAATGAGCAGTTCTTC. It translates to CATPRTGSNEQFF. This receptor chain uses TRBV5-4 and TRBJ2-1, and 7 junctional nucleotides match TRBD1. Inclusive of the bounding cysteine and phenylalanine, the CDR3 is 13 residues long. This entry keeps only the CDR3 DNA: 39 bases, framed from base 1. Compared with germline, V lacks 9 bases and J lacks 6 bases; bases without a gene match: 9. CDR1 and CDR2 are drawn from the germline V gene (reference sequence): SGHNT, YYREEE.